Each of the 32 T cell receptor beta chains below was sequenced from the same sample in a study of PD-L1 blockade in urothelial cancer. Sequenced by immunoSEQ multiplex PCR; TCRdb stores in-frame clones only, minus some. The sample includes fewer than 95,000 clones, around 84% seen only once; the top ten take approximately 2%. As to time point: pretreatment peripheral blood. The sample was PBMCs, taken around atezolizumab (anti-PD-L1) treatment. Source of these receptors: a man in his 60s with urothelial cancer.

The chain is built from TRBV11-2 and TRBJ1-3; D is unclear. Trimming stripped 1 base from V and 4 bases from J, with 14 bases between. CDR1 and CDR2 (germline): SGHAT, FQNNGV. This CDR3 has 16 amino acids. CDR3 loop: CASSLGSGSSGNTIYF. The CDR3 nucleotides read TGTGCCAGCAGCTTAGGCTCAGGATCCTCCGGAAACACCATATATTTT.

This chain uses TRBV5-1 with TRBJ2-7, with 8 bases fitting TRBD2. The J segment lost 3 bases and the V segment lost 2 bases, leaving 7 bases of the junction unmatched. The CDR3 is 15 residues long. Germline V gene data show CDR1 as SGHRS and CDR2 as YFSETQ. The CDR3 coding sequence is TGCGCCAGCAGCTTCGCAGCGGGGGACTACTACGAGCAGTACTTC. This encodes CASSFAAGDYYEQYF.

Here the CDR3 DNA reads TGTGCCAGTAGTCCTAGCGGGGGGGCCACCGGGGAGCTGTTTTTT. Translated, it gives CASSPSGGATGELFF. V usage is TRBV19 and J usage is TRBJ2-2, with 12 bases matching TRBD2. Germline CDR1 LNHDA, CDR2 SQIVND (reference sequence). CDR3 length equals 15 residues. V was clipped by 5 bases and J by 4 bases; unmatched bases: 2.

The chain combines TRBV10-3 with TRBJ2-1; 10 bases agree with TRBD2. CDR1 is ENHRY and CDR2 is SYGVKD in the germline V gene. V lost 4 bases and J lost 8; bases outside the gene matches: 8. This CDR3 region has 15 residues. The CDR3 protein is CAISAKGTSAYEQFF. The CDR3 DNA follows: TGTGCCATCAGTGCCAAGGGGACTAGCGCTTATGAGCAGTTCTTC.

The J gene is TRBJ1-1, the V gene TRBV6-6, with D possibly being TRBD1 (5 bases). Germline CDR1 reads MNHNY; CDR2 reads SVGAGI (reference sequence). Trimming removed 6 bases at V and 4 bases at J, with 15 bases between. This CDR3 is 14 amino acids long. The CDR3 region has the DNA TGTGCCAGCAGGGCGGGGGAAGGGACCACTGAAGCTTTCTTT. Amino acid sequence: CASRAGEGTTEAFF.

This chain joins TRBV27 and TRBJ2-5, with 12 bases lining up with TRBD2. Germline lookup yields CDR1 MNHEY and CDR2 SMNVEV (reference sequence). With 6 bases clipped from V and 5 bases from J, the junction kept 13 bases outside the gene matches. There are 17 residues in the CDR3. The CDR3 DNA reads as TGTGCCAGCAGCCCGTTCCTAGCGGGAGGGATCATTGAGACCCAGTACTTC. Amino acids: CASSPFLAGGIIETQYF.

The chain recombines TRBV5-1 with TRBJ2-1; possibly TRBD2 for D (6 bases). CDR1 and CDR2 from the germline V gene are SGHRS and YFSETQ. This CDR3 is built from 17 residues. Trimming shortened V by 0 bases and J by 5 bases, and 18 bases separated the two germline ends. The CDR3 reads CASSLEYVWGGNNEQFF. CDR3 DNA sequence: TGCGCCAGCAGCTTGGAATACGTTTGGGGAGGTAACAATGAGCAGTTCTTC.

The chain carries TRBV6-5 and TRBJ2-7; D gene unclear. Germline V gives CDR1 MNHEY, CDR2 SVGAGI. V lost 0 bases, J lost 3 bases, and 12 bases lay in between. The CDR3 loop spans 15 amino acids. The CDR3 protein is CASSYSYYEVYEQYF. CDR3 DNA sequence: TGTGCCAGCAGTTACTCTTATTATGAGGTCTACGAGCAGTACTTC.

This chain joins TRBV27 and TRBJ2-5; the match to TRBD1 covers 7 bases. Germline CDR1 reads MNHEY; CDR2 reads SMNVEV (reference sequence). V gave up 4 bases and J gave up 1 base; unmatched junction bases: 3. This CDR3 is 14 amino acids long. DNA of the CDR3: TGTGCCAGCAGTTCTGGGACAGTCCAAGAGACCCAGTACTTC. Amino acid sequence: CASSSGTVQETQYF.

The gene calls are TRBV5-4 and TRBJ2-5; TRBD2 matches 7 bases. The V segment lost 2 bases and the J segment 1 base; nucleotides outside the gene matches: 8. Germline CDR1 and CDR2: SGHNT and YYREEE (reference sequence). The CDR3 totals 16 residues. The CDR3, as DNA: TGTGCCAGCAGCTTCAGGGCGCAGCGGGGCCAAGAGACCCAGTACTTC. It is translated as CASSFRAQRGQETQYF.

The rearrangement links TRBV2 to TRBJ1-1; D is ambiguous. V was shortened by 2 bases and J by 7 bases, with 11 bases between the two germline ends. The CDR3 has 13 residues. The germline gives CDR1 SNHLY, CDR2 FYNNEI. Here the CDR3 reads CASSERQVNEAFF. The CDR3 DNA reads TGTGCCAGCAGTGAAAGGCAGGTGAATGAAGCTTTCTTT.

This clone appeared once. J is TRBJ1-1 and V is TRBV6-5, with 8 bases lining up with TRBD1. Germline V gene data show CDR1 as MNHEY and CDR2 as SVGAGI. The CDR3 covers 16 residues. J was trimmed by 5 bases and V by 4 bases; bases with no gene match: 12. The CDR3: CASSLGDRRRGTEAFF. In DNA form, the CDR3 reads TGTGCCAGCAGTTTAGGGGACAGGAGGCGGGGGACTGAAGCTTTCTTT.

The genes are TRBV23-1 and TRBJ2-7; D perhaps matches TRBD1 (6 bases). TRBV23-1 is sorted into the ORF group, with uncertain function. This CDR3 region has 15 residues. Trimming stripped 4 bases from V and 3 bases from J, with 16 bases between. CDR3 bases: TGCGCCAGCAGTCCCTCACCGGGACACCTCTACGAGCAGTACTTC. The encoded protein is CASSPSPGHLYEQYF.

This clone occurred a few times. The chain has TRBV10-3 and TRBJ1-1, with 8 bases that match TRBD1. V lost 8 bases to trimming and J lost 2 bases; unmatched junction nucleotides: 7. CDR1 ENHRY and CDR2 SYGVKD come from the germline V gene. CDR3 size: 14 residues. The DNA for the CDR3 is TGTGCCATCTCGCCAGGGGGCACTAACACTGAAGCTTTCTTT. This sequence encodes CAISPGGTNTEAFF.

V gene TRBV7-9 combines with J gene TRBJ2-7; possible D gene TRBD2, 5 bases. The CDR3 extends over 14 amino acids. Germline V gene sequence: CDR1 SEHNR, CDR2 FQNEAQ (reference sequence). Trimming left V 5 bases short and J 1 base short, with 12 bases between. The DNA for the CDR3 is TGTGCCAGCAGCCCCCGGGATAGGTCCTACGAGCAGTACTTC. Protein sequence: CASSPRDRSYEQYF.

Remarks on this clone: Other DNA variants within this sample encode the same CDR3. The chain couples TRBV6-1 to TRBJ1-2, with TRBD1 matching 9 bases. J was trimmed by 8 bases and V by 2 bases; bases with no gene match: 6. This CDR3 spans 14 amino acids. Germline values: CDR1 MNHNS, CDR2 SASEGT. CDR3 nucleotide sequence: TGTGCCAGCAGTGAACTAGGGACAGGGAGCGGCTACACCTTC. This gives the protein CASSELGTGSGYTF.

The chain combines TRBV6-5 with TRBJ2-5; a possible D gene is TRBD1 (6 bases). CDR1 MNHEY and CDR2 SVGAGI come from the germline V gene. This CDR3 is 15 amino acids long. Trimming removed 1 base from V and 3 bases from J, with 12 bases in between. CDR3 DNA sequence: TGTGCCAGCAGTTACTACAGGGAAGGTGAAGAGACCCAGTACTTC. Translated: CASSYYREGEETQYF.

Here the CDR3 DNA reads TGTGCCAGCCGGGAGGGGACCACTGAAGCTTTCTTT. Protein sequence: CASREGTTEAFF. This chain links TRBV6-6 with TRBJ1-1, with D tentatively TRBD1 (5 bases). This CDR3 is 12 amino acids long. V dropped 8 bases and J dropped 4 bases, with 11 bases sitting between them. Germline V gene data show CDR1 as MNHNY and CDR2 as SVGAGI (reference sequence).

This clone was found once. The V and J genes are TRBV15 and TRBJ1-2; D unresolved. The CDR3 is 13 amino acids. CDR1 is LNHNV and CDR2 is YYDKDF in the germline V gene (reference sequence). V lost 1 base and J 4 bases, leaving 7 bases between the germline ends. In nucleotides, the CDR3 is TGTGCCACCAGCAGAGGGGCAGCCTATGGCTACACCTTC. This sequence encodes CATSRGAAYGYTF.

V is TRBV5-8 and J is TRBJ2-2; no firm D call. The CDR3 is made up of 14 amino acids. Germline values: CDR1 SGHTS, CDR2 YDEGEE. V was shortened by 0 bases and J by 3 bases, with 6 bases between the two germline ends. The CDR3 protein is CASSLVSDTGELFF. CDR3 DNA: TGTGCCAGCAGCTTGGTATCAGACACCGGGGAGCTGTTTTTT.

The J gene is TRBJ1-2, the V gene TRBV4-3; D is possibly TRBD1 (5 bases). CDR1 and CDR2 from the germline V gene are LGHNA and YSLEER. CDR3 size: 15 residues. Trimming left V 4 bases short and J 3 bases short, with 15 bases between. The CDR3 spells CASSLVGSRDYGYTF. The CDR3 DNA reads TGCGCCAGCAGCCTCGTAGGGTCCAGGGACTATGGCTACACCTTC.

The chain joins TRBV4-2 to TRBJ2-5, with TRBD2 matching 8 bases. Unmatched junction bases numbered 15, after V lost 11 bases and J lost 1 base. Looked up from germline, CDR1 is LGHNA and CDR2 is YNFKEQ. This CDR3 contains 16 residues. CDR3 region: CASSRGGGTSQETQYF. The DNA of the CDR3 is TGTGCCTCCTCCCGGGGCGGGGGGACGTCCCAAGAGACCCAGTACTTC.

The chain couples TRBV2 to TRBJ2-5, with 8 bases aligning to TRBD1. After removal of 2 bases from V and 5 bases from J, the junction contained 4 bases not matched to a gene. Germline lookup yields CDR1 SNHLY and CDR2 FYNNEI. The CDR3 length is 14 residues. The chain's CDR3 is CASSESTGEETQYF. CDR3 nucleotide sequence: TGTGCCAGCAGTGAATCGACAGGGGAGGAGACCCAGTACTTC.

V is TRBV4-1 and J is TRBJ1-4; a weak D match, TRBD1 (6 bases). This CDR3 has 16 residues. V was cut by 0 bases and J by 10 bases, with 18 bases left in between. Per the germline V gene, CDR1 is MGHRA and CDR2 is YSYEKL. For the CDR3, the DNA is TGCGCCAGCAGCCAAGACCCCCCTCGGGGGGCCGGAAAACTGTTTTTT. Translating gives CASSQDPPRGAGKLFF.

The sample holds one count of this clone. CDR3 amino acids: CASSVGGSGGTQETQYF. The CDR3 DNA reads TGTGCCAGCAGCGTAGGTGGTAGCGGGGGGACACAAGAGACCCAGTACTTC. The V and J genes are TRBV9 and TRBJ2-5, with TRBD2 matching 10 bases. Germline V lookup: CDR1 SGDLS, CDR2 YYNGEE. The CDR3 spans 17 residues. The trim removed 0 bases at V and 2 bases at J, leaving 7 bases unmatched.

The rearrangement links TRBV28 to TRBJ1-5; a possible D gene is TRBD1 (5 bases). The V end was cut by 5 bases, the J end by 7 bases, with 15 bases between. This CDR3 is built from 14 residues. Germline loops: CDR1 MDHEN, CDR2 SYDVKM. The CDR3 bases are TGTGCCAGCAGTCCCCTCGGGGGGTACCAGCCCCAGCATTTT. Translated, it gives CASSPLGGYQPQHF.

The chain joins TRBV2 to TRBJ2-7; unclear D gene. Looked up from germline, CDR1 is SNHLY and CDR2 is FYNNEI. The CDR3 has 14 residues. V lost 2 bases and J 0 bases, leaving 8 bases between the germline ends. Here the CDR3 reads CASSERVFSYEQYF. The CDR3 DNA reads as TGTGCCAGCAGTGAACGCGTTTTCTCCTACGAGCAGTACTTC.

This clone was detected once. The chain recombines TRBV7-9 with TRBJ2-1; 7 bases align to TRBD2. This CDR3 has 16 amino acids. The trim removed 8 bases at V and 4 bases at J, leaving 14 bases unmatched. Looked up from germline, CDR1 is SEHNR and CDR2 is FQNEAQ (reference sequence). CDR3 DNA: TGTGCCAGCGATAACCTAGGGGAGGGATTATACAATGAGCAGTTCTTC. This gives the protein CASDNLGEGLYNEQFF.

V is TRBV6-1 and J is TRBJ1-1; D gene uncertain. The CDR3 contains 14 residues. Germline V gene lookup returns CDR1 MNHNS and CDR2 SASEGT. The V and J ends lost 2 bases and 10 bases respectively, with 17 bases between them. Here the CDR3 reads CASSEPGRVLRAFF. In DNA form, the CDR3 reads TGTGCCAGCAGTGAACCCGGGAGGGTCCTTAGAGCTTTCTTT.

The chain couples TRBV4-1 to TRBJ2-4, with a tentative D call TRBD1 (6 bases). CDR1 and CDR2 (germline): MGHRA, YSYEKL. Trimming cost V 5 bases and J 0 bases, with 11 bases left between them. The CDR3 loop spans 15 amino acids. The CDR3 bases are TGCGCCAGCAGCTGGACAGTCCTAGCCAAAAACATTCAGTACTTC. This sequence encodes CASSWTVLAKNIQYF.

The chain combines TRBV19 with TRBJ1-5; D is unclear. This CDR3 spans 15 amino acids. Germline V gives CDR1 LNHDA, CDR2 SQIVND (reference sequence). V shed 5 bases and J shed 2 bases, with 13 bases lying between them. The CDR3 nucleotides are TGTGCCAGTAGTGTAGTGTCAACTGGCAATCAGCCCCAGCATTTT. Its translation is CASSVVSTGNQPQHF. Filled out from reference TRBV19 and TRBJ1-5, the complete variable domain reads DGGITQSPKYLFRKEGQNVTLSCEQNLNHDAMYWYRQDPGQGLRLIYYSQIVNDFQKGDIAEGYSVSREKKESFPLTVTSAQKNPTAFYLCASSVVSTGNQPQHFGDGTRLSIL.

The J gene is TRBJ1-4, the V gene TRBV7-9; D possibly corresponds to TRBD1 (6 bases). This CDR3 is 16 amino acids long. CDR1 and CDR2 (germline): SEHNR, FQNEAQ (reference sequence). V lost 1 base to trimming and J lost 13 bases, with 22 bases between them. CDR3 region: CASSLDLGGQKALLFF. The DNA for the CDR3 is TGTGCCAGCAGCTTAGATCTGGGTGGACAGAAGGCTTTACTGTTTTTT.